Listed here are 21 T cell receptor beta chains from one sample, sequenced in a study of blood T cell repertoires in COVID-19. TCRdb's table, derived via immunoSEQ multiplex PCR, lists solely in-frame clones and lacks some. The sample carries 65,000 to 85,000 clones, 80% to 90% recorded once. Sequenced: peripheral blood. The receptor set was obtained from a woman aged 60 to 75 with acute or convalescent COVID-19.

Notes on this clone: A read error may account for a junction end that differs from germline. This chain links TRBV7-7 with TRBJ2-1; 10 bases line up with TRBD1. The CDR3 spans 18 residues. The germline CDR1 and CDR2 sequences are SSHAT and FNYEAQ (reference sequence). CDR3 nucleotides: TGTGCTAGCAGCCCCGGAAGGACAGGGGGACCTCTGGAGAATGAGCAGTTCTTC. As protein: CASSPGRTGGPLENEQFF.

The genes are TRBV7-9 and TRBJ2-3, with D possibly TRBD1 on 5 matching bases. CDR1 is SEHNR, CDR2 FQNEAQ, per germline (reference sequence). V was shortened by 0 bases and J by 6 bases, with 13 bases between the two germline ends. The CDR3 totals 15 residues. The CDR3 DNA reads TGTGCCAGCAGCTTAGCAAATCTTGGGGCGGATACGCAGTATTTT. Protein product: CASSLANLGADTQYF.

J is TRBJ2-2 and V is TRBV12-5; 9 nucleotides line up with TRBD1. J gave up 3 bases and V 1 base, and 3 bases lay outside the gene matches. The CDR3 length is 16 residues. In germline, CDR1 is LGHNT, CDR2 FRNRAP. Here the CDR3 reads CASGLGDRVDTGELFF. CDR3 in DNA: TGTGCTAGTGGTTTGGGGGACAGGGTGGACACCGGGGAGCTGTTTTTT.

This clone was seen a few times. The chain links TRBV6-5 to TRBJ1-2; 7 bases agree with TRBD1. Germline lookup yields CDR1 MNHEY and CDR2 SVGAGI. The CDR3 totals 14 residues. Losses at the gene ends were 0 bases for V and 8 bases for J; bases not matched to a gene: 6. The CDR3 region has the DNA TGTGCCAGCAGTTACTCATTCAGGGGACAGGGCTACACCTTC. This codes for CASSYSFRGQGYTF.

J is TRBJ1-4 and V is TRBV4-3; TRBD1 aligns across 8 bases. V lost 4 bases and J lost 1; bases outside the gene matches: 5. Germline V gene lookup returns CDR1 LGHNA and CDR2 YSLEER. This CDR3 is 16 amino acids long. The CDR3 reads CASSPGGGVTNEKLFF. The CDR3 bases are TGCGCCAGCAGCCCAGGGGGCGGGGTAACTAATGAAAAACTGTTTTTT.

The CDR3, as DNA: TGCGCCAGCAGCTTGGAAGGACAGCGCTCCGAGCAGTACGTC. Translated, it gives CASSLEGQRSEQYV. The chain has TRBV5-1 and TRBJ2-7, with D tentatively TRBD1 (6 bases). With 0 bases removed from V and 6 bases from J, the gap between germline ends came to 13 bases. Looked up from germline, CDR1 is SGHRS and CDR2 is YFSETQ. The CDR3 contains 14 residues.

CDR3 coding DNA: TGTGCCAGCAGCTTAAGTTTCCCGACTAGCTCCTATAATTCACCCCTCCACTTT. Translating gives CASSLSFPTSSYNSPLHF. V is TRBV7-2 and J is TRBJ1-6; D uncertain. The V gene's germline CDR1 is SGHTA and CDR2 FQGNSA. This CDR3 spans 18 amino acids. V dropped 2 bases and J dropped 0 bases, with 14 bases sitting between them.

The chain links TRBV2 to TRBJ2-5; TRBD2 is a possible D gene (5 bases). Germline-derived CDR1 and CDR2 are SNHLY and FYNNEI. V was cut by 1 base and J by 2 bases, with 11 bases left in between. This CDR3 has 15 amino acids. DNA for the CDR3: TGTGCCAGCAGTGAAGGGACTCGTCCACAAGAGACCCAGTACTTC. It specifies CASSEGTRPQETQYF.

The chain has TRBV28 and TRBJ1-1; 7 bases map to TRBD1. Germline trimming cut 2 bases from V and 7 bases from J; bases unmatched to any gene: 7. The CDR3 runs to 14 residues. The germline V gene encodes CDR1 MDHEN and CDR2 SYDVKM. The CDR3 spells CASSLNRGMIEAFF. The CDR3 DNA is TGTGCCAGCAGTTTAAACAGGGGAATGATTGAAGCTTTCTTT.

This chain links TRBV5-1 with TRBJ2-2, with 12 bases that match TRBD2. There are 19 residues in the CDR3. CDR1 and CDR2 from the germline V gene are SGHRS and YFSETQ. Trimming cost V 0 bases and J 5 bases; bases outside gene matches: 11. CDR3 sequence: CASSLAVLAGGSRTGELFF. The CDR3 DNA follows: TGCGCCAGCAGCTTGGCCGTACTAGCGGGGGGCTCCAGGACCGGGGAGCTGTTTTTT.

The chain combines TRBV4-3 with TRBJ1-2; 7 nucleotides line up with TRBD1. Germline V gene lookup returns CDR1 LGHNA and CDR2 YSLEER. V shed 0 bases, J shed 3 bases, and the junction held 7 bases outside the gene matches. The CDR3 extends over 16 amino acids. The CDR3 coding sequence is TGCGCCAGCAGCCAAGATATAAGGGGGCGCGACTATGGCTACACCTTC. Amino acid sequence: CASSQDIRGRDYGYTF.

CDR3 nucleotides: TGTGCCAGCAGGGGGACAGGGGGATCGGGGGAGCAGTTCTTC. Encoded protein: CASRGTGGSGEQFF. The chain links TRBV27 to TRBJ2-1; TRBD1 aligns across 11 bases. Germline V gene lookup returns CDR1 MNHEY and CDR2 SMNVEV (reference sequence). Trimming removed 6 bases from V and 10 bases from J; junction bases left unmatched: 8. This CDR3 comprises 14 residues.

The table lists this clone with a few counts. The rearrangement links TRBV18 to TRBJ2-7, with 11 nucleotides matching TRBD1. The V and J ends lost 0 bases and 6 bases, in that order; junction bases with no gene match: 4. The CDR3 loop spans 15 amino acids. The germline gives CDR1 KGHSH, CDR2 LQKENI. The chain's CDR3 is CASSPPGGQGGEQYV. CDR3 in DNA: TGTGCCAGCTCACCACCGGGGGGACAGGGGGGCGAGCAGTACGTC.

This chain uses TRBV6-1 with TRBJ1-5, with D tentatively TRBD1 (6 bases). Germline assignment: CDR1 MNHNS and CDR2 SASEGT. Trimming pared 1 base from V and 5 bases from J, leaving 12 bases between. The CDR3 consists of 15 residues. The CDR3 sequence is CASSEGVDSYQPQHF. The CDR3 nucleotides read TGTGCCAGCAGTGAAGGCGTGGACAGTTATCAGCCCCAGCATTTT.

The chain recombines TRBV4-1 with TRBJ1-4, with TRBD1 matching over 7 bases. The length of the CDR3 is 15 residues. Unmatched junction bases numbered 3, after V lost 3 bases and J lost 2 bases. CDR1 is MGHRA and CDR2 is YSYEKL in the germline V gene. The CDR3 is CASSQAGGTNEKLFF. In DNA form, the CDR3 reads TGCGCCAGCAGCCAGGCAGGGGGTACTAATGAAAAACTGTTTTTT.

The genes are TRBV14 and TRBJ2-3; D not resolved. Trimming took off 2 bases at V and 2 bases at J, with 14 bases between the two ends. CDR1 SGHDN and CDR2 FVKESK come from the germline V gene. The CDR3 has 16 amino acids. The CDR3 protein is CASSQLGSPITDTQYF. The CDR3 nucleotides read TGTGCCAGCAGCCAACTGGGCAGTCCTATCACAGATACGCAGTATTTT.

The rearrangement links TRBV20-1 to TRBJ1-1; TRBD1 agrees at 8 bases. From germline, CDR1 is DFQATT and CDR2 SNEGSKA (reference sequence). The length of the CDR3 is 13 residues. After removal of 3 bases from V and 4 bases from J, the junction contained 4 bases not matched to a gene. CDR3 in amino acids: CSASGQGRTEAFF. The CDR3 coding sequence is TGCAGTGCTAGTGGACAGGGACGCACTGAAGCTTTCTTT.

V and J are TRBV7-7 and TRBJ2-5; 10 bases are shared with TRBD1. Per germline, CDR1 SSHAT and CDR2 FNYEAQ (reference sequence). This CDR3 has 14 residues. The CDR3 DNA sequence: TGTGCTAGCTCACCGCGGACAGGGGGAGAGACCCAGTACTTC. As protein: CASSPRTGGETQYF.

The chain couples TRBV5-6 to TRBJ1-1; D uncertain. CDR1 and CDR2 from the germline V gene are SGHDT and YYEEEE. The CDR3 is 16 amino acids. Trimming took off 1 base at V and 0 bases at J, with 13 bases between the two ends. The DNA of the CDR3 is TGTGCCAGCAGCTTGTATTTCGGTTCCCTGAACACTGAAGCTTTCTTT. Its protein is CASSLYFGSLNTEAFF.

The chain uses TRBV3-1 (or the pseudogene TRBV3-2) and TRBJ2-3; 8 bases fit TRBD2. This CDR3 has 15 residues. The V gene end was trimmed by 1 base and the J gene end by 2 bases; junction bases not matched to a gene: 2. Germline values: CDR1 LGHDT, CDR2 YNNKEL (reference sequence). CDR3 region: CASSQVAGTTDTQYF. In DNA form, the CDR3 reads TGTGCCAGCAGCCAAGTAGCGGGGACCACAGATACGCAGTATTTT.

V and J are TRBV12-3 or TRBV12-4 and TRBJ1-3; D is unclear. V was shortened by 5 bases and J by 6 bases, with 11 bases between the two germline ends. The CDR3 covers 13 residues. CDR3 in DNA: TGTGCCAGCAGTAAGACTCGGGTAAACACCATATATTTT. Amino acid sequence: CASSKTRVNTIYF.